The 23 T cell receptor beta chains given below trace back to one sample, sequenced in a study of PD-1 blockade in classical Hodgkin lymphoma. Described time point: newly diagnosed, previously untreated cHL patient sample. CD8+ T cell isolation from thawed PBMCs was performed by magnetic negative selection. The data were produced by immunoSEQ multiplex PCR, yet TCRdb's version contains in-frame clones alone and is incomplete. Among more than 4,000 clones listed, about 80% were seen once. The sequenced sample consisted of CD8+ T cells from blood. The origin of the receptors is a human donor with classical Hodgkin lymphoma.

The genes are TRBV5-1 and TRBJ2-7, with 9 bases lining up with TRBD2. V shed 6 bases and J 2 bases; nucleotides not matched to a gene: 36. The CDR3 runs 24 residues. Germline CDR1 reads SGHRS; CDR2 reads YFSETQ. The CDR3 loop is CASNRSVAGEPDPVRALSPYEQYF. The DNA of the CDR3 is TGCGCCAGCAACCGGTCGGTAGCGGGAGAGCCGGACCCCGTTAGGGCCTTGAGTCCCTACGAGCAGTACTTC. The full variable domain, completed using reference TRBV5-1 and TRBJ2-7, is KAGVTQTPRYLIKTRGQQVTLSCSPISGHRSVSWYQQTPGQGLQFLFEYFSETQRNKGNFPGRFSGRQFSNSRSEMNVSTLELGDSALYLCASNRSVAGEPDPVRALSPYEQYFGPGTRLTVT.

By its share, this clone is large. The chain recombines TRBV4-3 with TRBJ2-7; 8 nucleotides align to TRBD2. The CDR3 has 16 amino acids. CDR1 LGHNA and CDR2 YSLEER come from the germline V gene. V was pared by 4 bases and J by 4 bases, with 12 bases of the junction left unmatched. This chain's CDR3 is CASSRLAAGGSYEQYF. CDR3 coding DNA: TGCGCCAGCAGCCGACTGGCGGCGGGAGGATCGTACGAGCAGTACTTC.

The chain uses TRBV6-1 and TRBJ2-1, with D possibly being TRBD1 or TRBD2 (5 bases each). The CDR3 totals 15 residues. Trimming stripped 3 bases from V and 3 bases from J, with 12 bases between. Germline V lookup: CDR1 MNHNS, CDR2 SASEGT. The CDR3 DNA follows: TGTGCCAGCAGTGATTGGGACGTCGGCTACAATGAGCAGTTCTTC. Translation gives CASSDWDVGYNEQFF.

The chain has TRBV4-3 and TRBJ2-7, with a tentative D call TRBD1 (5 bases). This CDR3 is 14 amino acids long. The germline V and J ends were trimmed by 0 bases and 0 bases, with 6 bases remaining between them. Germline V gene lookup returns CDR1 LGHNA and CDR2 YSLEER. DNA for the CDR3: TGCGCCAGCAGCCAAGATACAGGCTCCTACGAGCAGTACTTC. Encoded protein: CASSQDTGSYEQYF.

The chain combines TRBV27 with TRBJ2-5; D perhaps matches TRBD2 (6 bases). The CDR3 totals 12 residues. Per the germline V gene, CDR1 is MNHEY and CDR2 is SMNVEV (reference sequence). Trimming stripped 3 bases from V and 6 bases from J, with 8 bases between. CDR3 DNA sequence: TGTGCCAGCAGTTTGGGAGGAAAGACCCAGTACTTC. Translating gives CASSLGGKTQYF.

CDR3 sequence reads: CASSEAVAGNYGYTF. For the CDR3, the DNA is TGTGCCAGCAGTGAAGCAGTCGCTGGGAACTATGGCTACACCTTC. V and J are TRBV6-1 and TRBJ1-2; D remains ambiguous. The CDR3 runs 15 residues. Germline V gene sequence: CDR1 MNHNS, CDR2 SASEGT. V lost 0 bases to trimming and J lost 2 bases, with 10 bases between them.

The rearrangement joins TRBV9 to TRBJ2-2; a possible D gene is TRBD1 (5 bases). CDR1 is SGDLS and CDR2 is YYNGEE in the germline V gene. CDR3 length equals 14 residues. V was pared by 0 bases and J by 6 bases, with 9 bases between. The CDR3 loop is CASSVAYRSGELFF. CDR3 nucleotides: TGTGCCAGCAGCGTAGCTTACAGGTCCGGGGAGCTGTTTTTT.

J is TRBJ1-1 and V is TRBV5-5, with no clear D. Germline CDR1 reads SGHKS; CDR2 reads YYEKEE (reference sequence). CDR3 length: 11 amino acids. Trimming removed 6 bases at V and 5 bases at J, with 8 bases between. The CDR3 DNA reads as TGTGCCAGCAACCCGAGAACTGAAGCTTTCTTT. It specifies CASNPRTEAFF. The full variable domain, in which reference TRBV5-5 and TRBJ1-1 provide the parts outside the CDR3, is DAGVTQSPTHLIKTRGQQVTLRCSPISGHKSVSWYQQVLGQGPQFIFQYYEKEERGRGNFPDRFSARQFPNYSSELNVNALLLGDSALYLCASNPRTEAFFGQGTRLTVV.

The chain joins TRBV27 to TRBJ2-7; TRBD1 matches 7 bases. The CDR3 extends over 15 amino acids. CDR1 and CDR2 from the germline V gene are MNHEY and SMNVEV (reference sequence). V was pared by 0 bases and J by 2 bases, with 4 bases of the junction left unmatched. The CDR3 bases are TGTGCCAGCAGTTTATCAGGGGGCGCCCCCTACGAGCAGTACTTC. As protein: CASSLSGGAPYEQYF.

This clone was detected a few times. The rearrangement uses TRBV7-7 and TRBJ2-2, with TRBD2 as a possible D gene (5 bases). The germline V gene encodes CDR1 SSHAT and CDR2 FNYEAQ (reference sequence). V lost 5 bases and J 3 bases, leaving 10 bases between the germline ends. The CDR3 consists of 14 residues. DNA for the CDR3: TGTGCCAGCAGCCCAAGCGGACACACCGGGGAGCTGTTTTTT. This translates into CASSPSGHTGELFF.

With regard to this clone: One end of the junction is discordant with germline, which a read error may explain. The same CDR3 can be traced to other DNA sequences in this sample. The gene calls are TRBV14 and TRBJ2-1; the match to TRBD2 covers 8 bases. Germline CDR1 and CDR2: SGHDN and FVKESK. This CDR3 has 16 residues. CDR3 sequence: CASSQGAGVNYREQFF. The CDR3 nucleotides read TGCGCCAGCAGCCAAGGAGCGGGAGTTAACTATCGTGAGCAGTTCTTC.

The V call is TRBV6-1, the J call TRBJ2-2, with 7 bases identical to TRBD1. J gave up 5 bases and V 2 bases, and 8 bases lay outside the gene matches. CDR1 and CDR2 from the germline V gene are MNHNS and SASEGT. The CDR3 runs to 16 residues. The CDR3 region has the DNA TGTGCCAGCAGTGAAAGTGTAGGGGGCGCAACCGGGGAGCTGTTTTTT. Amino acid sequence: CASSESVGGATGELFF.

V usage is TRBV23-1 and J usage is TRBJ2-6; D is perhaps TRBD1 (5 bases). TRBV23-1 qualifies as an ORF whose function is uncertain. CDR3 length: 16 amino acids. Trimming removed 3 bases from V and 0 bases from J, with 9 bases in between. The CDR3: CASSQMTDSGANVLTF. The CDR3 DNA reads as TGCGCCAGCAGTCAGATGACAGACTCTGGGGCCAACGTCCTGACTTTC.

The CDR3 region has the DNA TGTGCCAGCAGTGCCGGGGCTTCCGGGGAGCTGTTTTTT. It yields the protein CASSAGASGELFF. The chain is built from TRBV6-4 and TRBJ2-2; D possibly uses TRBD1 or TRBD2 (5 bases each). Between the trimmed V and J ends, which lost 4 bases and 6 bases, there was a span of 9 bases. Per germline, CDR1 MRHNA and CDR2 SNTAGT. This CDR3 contains 13 residues.

This clone was seen once. The chain couples TRBV19 to TRBJ2-7, with D perhaps matching TRBD1 (5 bases). V was shortened by 4 bases and J by 4 bases, with 17 bases between the two germline ends. Germline-derived CDR1 and CDR2 are LNHDA and SQIVND (reference sequence). This CDR3 comprises 15 residues. CDR3 sequence: CASSTPSGNLYEQYF. The CDR3 nucleotides read TGTGCCAGTAGTACGCCTTCAGGGAACCTATACGAGCAGTACTTC.

The chain is built from TRBV4-1 and TRBJ1-5; D uncertain. This CDR3 has 16 amino acids. Germline CDR1 is MGHRA and CDR2 is YSYEKL. Trimming removed 4 bases at V and 3 bases at J, with 16 bases between. The CDR3 nucleotides are TGCGCCAGCAGCCTCCAACAAGGACGGGACAATCAGCCCCAGCATTTT. This encodes CASSLQQGRDNQPQHF.

The V and J genes are TRBV7-8 and TRBJ1-1, with D unresolved. Trimming removed 1 base at V and 8 bases at J, with 8 bases between. Germline loops: CDR1 SGHVS, CDR2 FQNEAQ. This CDR3 has 12 residues. CDR3: CASSLGGVEAFF. The CDR3, as DNA: TGTGCCAGCAGCTTAGGAGGTGTGGAAGCTTTCTTT. Looking up the rest from reference TRBV7-8 and TRBJ1-1 gives the full variable domain: GAGVSQSPRYKVAKRGQDVALRCDPISGHVSLFWYQQALGQGPEFLTYFQNEAQLDKSGLPSDRFFAERPEGSVSTLKIQRTQQEDSAVYLCASSLGGVEAFFGQGTRLTVV.

The chain links TRBV4-3 to TRBJ2-3; D is perhaps TRBD2 (6 bases). Germline V gives CDR1 LGHNA, CDR2 YSLEER. V was pared by 0 bases and J by 0 bases, with 13 bases between. This CDR3 is 17 amino acids long. The CDR3 region is CASSQDIGTSSTDTQYF. The DNA of the CDR3 is TGCGCCAGCAGCCAAGATATTGGGACTTCTAGCACAGATACGCAGTATTTT.

The chain carries TRBV27 and TRBJ2-7; D gene ambiguous. This CDR3 contains 12 residues. Germline V lookup: CDR1 MNHEY, CDR2 SMNVEV (reference sequence). V lost 6 bases to trimming and J lost 7 bases, with 13 bases between them. The CDR3 loop reads CASSSSVQEQYF. The CDR3 DNA reads TGTGCCAGCAGCTCCAGTGTCCAGGAGCAGTACTTC.

This clone has only one observation. This chain connects TRBV28 to TRBJ2-7; D is possibly TRBD1 (5 bases). The V end was cut by 3 bases, the J end by 0 bases, with 9 bases between. Germline values: CDR1 MDHEN, CDR2 SYDVKM. The CDR3 sequence is 14 residues long. The CDR3 protein is CASSFQGSSYEQYF. The DNA for the CDR3 is TGTGCCAGCAGTTTTCAGGGCAGCTCCTACGAGCAGTACTTC.

Concerning this clone: At the DNA level, this CDR3 is encoded by other sequences in the same sample as well. V and J are TRBV5-1 and TRBJ1-1; TRBD1 aligns across 8 bases. The CDR3 has 15 residues. V shed 4 bases and J 5 bases; nucleotides not matched to a gene: 10. The germline gives CDR1 SGHRS, CDR2 YFSETQ. CDR3 amino acids: CASSSLGTGRTEAFF. Written as DNA, the CDR3 is TGCGCCAGCAGCAGCCTTGGGACAGGTCGAACTGAAGCTTTCTTT.

This chain connects TRBV11-2 to TRBJ2-3; no firm D call. Trimming removed 4 bases from V and 0 bases from J, with 11 bases in between. Germline assignment: CDR1 SGHAT and CDR2 FQNNGV. The CDR3 covers 15 residues. The CDR3 DNA sequence: TGTGCCAGCAGCTCTTTCCCCACTAGCACAGATACGCAGTATTTT. Translating it yields CASSSFPTSTDTQYF.

This chain connects TRBV4-3 to TRBJ2-7, with 11 bases aligning to TRBD1. The CDR3 extends over 15 amino acids. Germline-derived CDR1 and CDR2 are LGHNA and YSLEER. Trimming took 4 bases from V and 3 from J; bases not matched to a gene: 5. The DNA for the CDR3 is TGCGCCAGCAGCCCGGGGACAGGGGGGATCTACGAGCAGTACTTC. Protein sequence: CASSPGTGGIYEQYF.